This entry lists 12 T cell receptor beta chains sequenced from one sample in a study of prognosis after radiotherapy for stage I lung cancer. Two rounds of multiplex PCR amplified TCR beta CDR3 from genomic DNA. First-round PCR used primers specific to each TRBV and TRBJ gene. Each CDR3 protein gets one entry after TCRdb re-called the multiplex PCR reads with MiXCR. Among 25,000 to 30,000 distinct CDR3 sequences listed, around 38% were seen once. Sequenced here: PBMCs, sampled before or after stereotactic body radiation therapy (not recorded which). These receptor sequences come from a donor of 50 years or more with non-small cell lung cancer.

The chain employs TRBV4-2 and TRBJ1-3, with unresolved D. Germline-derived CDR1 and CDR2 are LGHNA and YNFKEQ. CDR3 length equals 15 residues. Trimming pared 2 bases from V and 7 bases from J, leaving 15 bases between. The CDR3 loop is CASSQQASGANTIYF. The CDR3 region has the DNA TGTGCCAGCAGCCAACAGGCCTCAGGAGCTAACACCATATATTTT.

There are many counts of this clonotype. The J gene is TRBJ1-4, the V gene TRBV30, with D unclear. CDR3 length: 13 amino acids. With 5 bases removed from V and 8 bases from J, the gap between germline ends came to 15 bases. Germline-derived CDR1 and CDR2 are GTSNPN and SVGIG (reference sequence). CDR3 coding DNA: TGTGCCTGGGGGTACGGGGTAGTGGAAAAACTGTTTTTT. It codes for CAWGYGVVEKLFF.

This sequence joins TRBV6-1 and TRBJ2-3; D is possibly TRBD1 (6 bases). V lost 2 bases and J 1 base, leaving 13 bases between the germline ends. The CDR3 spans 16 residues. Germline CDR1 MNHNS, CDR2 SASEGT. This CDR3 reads CASSEYRGIGTDTQYF. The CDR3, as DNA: TGTGCCAGCAGTGAATATAGGGGGATAGGCACAGATACGCAGTATTTT.

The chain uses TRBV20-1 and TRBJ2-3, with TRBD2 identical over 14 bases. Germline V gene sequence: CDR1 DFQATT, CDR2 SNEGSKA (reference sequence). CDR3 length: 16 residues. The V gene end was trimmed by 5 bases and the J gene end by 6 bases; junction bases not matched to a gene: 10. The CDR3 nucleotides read TGCAGTGCTGGCCGACTAGCGGGGGGGTTTGGGGATACGCAGTATTTT. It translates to CSAGRLAGGFGDTQYF.

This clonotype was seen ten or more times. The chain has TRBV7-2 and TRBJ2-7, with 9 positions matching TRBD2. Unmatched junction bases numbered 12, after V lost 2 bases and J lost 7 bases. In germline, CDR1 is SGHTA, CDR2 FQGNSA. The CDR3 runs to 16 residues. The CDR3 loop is CASSLSPSGTQGEQYF. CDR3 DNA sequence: TGTGCCAGCAGCTTATCCCCTAGCGGGACCCAGGGTGAGCAGTACTTC.

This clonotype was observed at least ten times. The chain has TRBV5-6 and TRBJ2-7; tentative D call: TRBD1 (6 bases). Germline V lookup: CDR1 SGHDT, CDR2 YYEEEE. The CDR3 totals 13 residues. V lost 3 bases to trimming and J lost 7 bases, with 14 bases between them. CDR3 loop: CASSSDSLGEQYF. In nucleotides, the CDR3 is TGTGCCAGCAGCTCGGACAGCCTGGGGGAGCAGTACTTC. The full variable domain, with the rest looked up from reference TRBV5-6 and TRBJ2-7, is DAGVTQSPTHLIKTRGQQVTLRCSPKSGHDTVSWYQQALGQGPQFIFQYYEEEERQRGNFPDRFSGHQFPNYSSELNVNALLLGDSALYLCASSSDSLGEQYFGPGTRLTVT.

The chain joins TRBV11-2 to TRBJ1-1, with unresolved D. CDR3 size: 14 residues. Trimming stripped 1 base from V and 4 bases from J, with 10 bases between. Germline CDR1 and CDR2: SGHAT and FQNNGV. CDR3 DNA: TGTGCCAGCAGCTTAGGGTACCTAGGCACTGAAGCTTTCTTT. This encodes CASSLGYLGTEAFF. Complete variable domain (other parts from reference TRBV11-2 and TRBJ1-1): EAGVAQSPRYKIIEKRQSVAFWCNPISGHATLYWYQQILGQGPKLLIQFQNNGVVDDSQLPKDRFSAERLKGVDSTLKIQPAKLEDSAVYLCASSLGYLGTEAFFGQGTRLTVV.

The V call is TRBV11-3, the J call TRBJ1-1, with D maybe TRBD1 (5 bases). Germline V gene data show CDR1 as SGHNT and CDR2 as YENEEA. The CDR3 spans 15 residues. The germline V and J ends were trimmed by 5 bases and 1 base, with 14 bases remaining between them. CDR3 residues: CASSEGWGGNTEAFF. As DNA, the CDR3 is TGTGCCAGCAGCGAAGGGTGGGGGGGGAACACTGAAGCTTTCTTT.

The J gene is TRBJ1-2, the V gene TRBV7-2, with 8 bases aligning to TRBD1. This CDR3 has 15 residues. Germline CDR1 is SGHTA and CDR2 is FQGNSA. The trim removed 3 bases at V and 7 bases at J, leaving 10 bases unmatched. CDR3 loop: CASSFNGRGRGGYTF. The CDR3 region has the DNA TGTGCCAGCAGCTTTAACGGCAGGGGGCGGGGTGGCTACACCTTC.

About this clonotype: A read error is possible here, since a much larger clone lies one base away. Here the CDR3 reads CASSLVGRQPQPSGANVLTF. CDR3 nucleotide sequence: TGTGCCAGCAGCTTAGTGGGTCGGCAGCCCCAACCCTCTGGGGCCAACGTCCTGACTTTC. The V and J genes are TRBV7-6 and TRBJ2-6; D remains unclear. The CDR3 extends over 20 amino acids. Per the germline V gene, CDR1 is SGHVS and CDR2 is FNYEAQ. Trimming took off 1 base at V and 0 bases at J, with 19 bases between the two ends.

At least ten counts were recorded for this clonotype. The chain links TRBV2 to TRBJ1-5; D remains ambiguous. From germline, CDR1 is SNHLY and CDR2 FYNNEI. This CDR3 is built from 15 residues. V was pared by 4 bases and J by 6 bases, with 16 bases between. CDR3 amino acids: CASSVRGTGLQPQHF. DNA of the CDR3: TGTGCCAGCAGTGTTCGGGGAACGGGTCTTCAGCCCCAGCATTTT.

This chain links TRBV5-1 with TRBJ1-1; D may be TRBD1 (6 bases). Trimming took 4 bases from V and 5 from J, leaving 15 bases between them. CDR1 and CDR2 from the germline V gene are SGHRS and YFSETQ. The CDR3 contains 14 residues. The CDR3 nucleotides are TGCGCCAGCAGCGTCAGGGGTGGAGGTACTGAAGCTTTCTTT. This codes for CASSVRGGGTEAFF.